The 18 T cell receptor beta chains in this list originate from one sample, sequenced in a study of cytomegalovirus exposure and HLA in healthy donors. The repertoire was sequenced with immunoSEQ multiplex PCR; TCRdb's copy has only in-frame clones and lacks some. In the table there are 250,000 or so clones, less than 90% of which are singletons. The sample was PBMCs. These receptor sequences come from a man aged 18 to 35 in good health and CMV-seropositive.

CDR3 coding DNA: TGCAGCGTCACAGGGGGCGGAGGCCCAGATACGCAGTATTTT. Protein: CSVTGGGGPDTQYF. The chain links TRBV29-1 to TRBJ2-3; 9 nucleotides agree with TRBD1. The CDR3 spans 14 residues. Trimming took 6 bases from V and 4 from J; bases not matched to a gene: 8. Germline V gene lookup returns CDR1 SQVTM and CDR2 ANQGSEA.

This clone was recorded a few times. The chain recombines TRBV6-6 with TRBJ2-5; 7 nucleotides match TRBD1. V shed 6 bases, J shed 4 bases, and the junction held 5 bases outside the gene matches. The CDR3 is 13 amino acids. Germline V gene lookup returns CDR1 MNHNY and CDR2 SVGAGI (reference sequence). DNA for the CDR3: TGTGCCAGCAGGGAAGGGACAGCAGAGACCCAGTACTTC. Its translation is CASREGTAETQYF.

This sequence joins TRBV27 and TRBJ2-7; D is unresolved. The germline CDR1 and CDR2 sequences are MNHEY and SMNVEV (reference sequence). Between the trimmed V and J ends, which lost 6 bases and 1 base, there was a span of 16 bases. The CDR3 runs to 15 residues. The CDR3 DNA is TGTGCCAGCAGAGTAACGGTTGGACCATCCTACGAGCAGTACTTC. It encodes CASRVTVGPSYEQYF.

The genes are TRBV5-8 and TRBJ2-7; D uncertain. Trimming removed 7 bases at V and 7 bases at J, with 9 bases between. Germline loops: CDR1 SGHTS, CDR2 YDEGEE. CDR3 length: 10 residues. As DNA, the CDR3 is TGTGCCAGCTCACGATTGGAGCAGTACTTC. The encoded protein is CASSRLEQYF.

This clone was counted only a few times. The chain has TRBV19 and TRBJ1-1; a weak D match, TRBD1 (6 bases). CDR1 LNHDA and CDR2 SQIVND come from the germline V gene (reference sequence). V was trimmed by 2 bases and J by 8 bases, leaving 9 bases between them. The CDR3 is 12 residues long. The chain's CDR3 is CASSILQGEAFF. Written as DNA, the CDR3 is TGTGCCAGTAGTATACTACAGGGCGAAGCTTTCTTT.

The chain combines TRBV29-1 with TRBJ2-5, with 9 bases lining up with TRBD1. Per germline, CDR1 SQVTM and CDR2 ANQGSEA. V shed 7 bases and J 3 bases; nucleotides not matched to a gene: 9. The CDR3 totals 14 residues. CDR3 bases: TGCAGCGGGAAAAAGGGACAGGGAGAAGAGACCCAGTACTTC. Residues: CSGKKGQGEETQYF. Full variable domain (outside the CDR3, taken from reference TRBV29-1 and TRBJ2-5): SAVISQKPSRDICQRGTSLTIQCQVDSQVTMMFWYRQQPGQSLTLIATANQGSEATYESGFVIDKFPISRPNLTFSTLTVSNMSPEDSSIYLCSGKKGQGEETQYFGPGTRLLVL.

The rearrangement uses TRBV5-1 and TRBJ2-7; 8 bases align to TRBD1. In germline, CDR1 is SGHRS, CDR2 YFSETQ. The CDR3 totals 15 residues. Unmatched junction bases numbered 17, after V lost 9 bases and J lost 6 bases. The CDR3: CATSPGGTGTSEQYF. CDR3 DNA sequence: TGCGCCACCTCTCCAGGAGGGACAGGAACGTCCGAGCAGTACTTC.

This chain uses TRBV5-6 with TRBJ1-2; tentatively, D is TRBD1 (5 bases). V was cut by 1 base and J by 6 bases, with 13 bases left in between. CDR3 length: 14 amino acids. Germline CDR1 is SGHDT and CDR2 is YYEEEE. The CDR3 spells CASSLRGPLHGYTF. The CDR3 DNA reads TGTGCCAGCAGCTTGAGGGGCCCTTTACATGGCTACACCTTC.

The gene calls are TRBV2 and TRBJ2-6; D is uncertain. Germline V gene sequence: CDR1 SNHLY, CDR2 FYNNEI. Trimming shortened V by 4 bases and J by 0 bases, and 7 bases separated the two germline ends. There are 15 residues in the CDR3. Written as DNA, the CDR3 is TGTGCCAGCAGTGTTGCGGACTCTGGGGCCAACGTCCTGACTTTC. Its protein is CASSVADSGANVLTF.

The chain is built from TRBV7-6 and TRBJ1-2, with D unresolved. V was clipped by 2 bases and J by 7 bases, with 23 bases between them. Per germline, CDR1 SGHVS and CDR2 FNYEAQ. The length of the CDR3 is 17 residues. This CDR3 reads CASSLSDAHRPLGGYTF. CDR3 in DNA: TGTGCCAGCAGCTTAAGTGATGCGCACCGGCCTTTAGGTGGCTACACCTTC.

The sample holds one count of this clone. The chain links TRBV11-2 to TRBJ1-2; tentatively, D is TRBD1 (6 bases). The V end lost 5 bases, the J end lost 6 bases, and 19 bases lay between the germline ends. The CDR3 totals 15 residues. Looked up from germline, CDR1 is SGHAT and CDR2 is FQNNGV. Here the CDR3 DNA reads TGTGCCAGCAGCGCTCGGAGGGGGGGAGAGGATGGCTACACCTTC. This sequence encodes CASSARRGGEDGYTF.

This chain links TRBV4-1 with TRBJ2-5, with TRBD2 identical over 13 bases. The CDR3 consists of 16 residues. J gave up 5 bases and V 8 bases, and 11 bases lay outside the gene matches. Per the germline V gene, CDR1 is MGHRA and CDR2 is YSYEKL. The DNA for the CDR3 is TGCGCCAGCGCAGGGACTAGCGGGATGGCGGGGGAGACCCAGTACTTC. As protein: CASAGTSGMAGETQYF.

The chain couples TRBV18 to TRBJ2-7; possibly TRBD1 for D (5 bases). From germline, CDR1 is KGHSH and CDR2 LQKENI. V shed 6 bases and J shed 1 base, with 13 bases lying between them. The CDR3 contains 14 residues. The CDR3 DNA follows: TGTGCCAGCTCCCTCACCGCAGGGTCCTACGAGCAGTACTTC. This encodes CASSLTAGSYEQYF.

CDR3 residues: CASSPGDDQPQHF. The CDR3 region has the DNA TGTGCCAGCTCACCGGGAGATGATCAGCCCCAGCATTTT. The gene calls are TRBV18 and TRBJ1-5, with no clear D. The V and J ends lost 3 bases and 5 bases respectively, with 8 bases between them. CDR1 and CDR2 (germline): KGHSH, LQKENI. The CDR3 sequence is 13 residues long.

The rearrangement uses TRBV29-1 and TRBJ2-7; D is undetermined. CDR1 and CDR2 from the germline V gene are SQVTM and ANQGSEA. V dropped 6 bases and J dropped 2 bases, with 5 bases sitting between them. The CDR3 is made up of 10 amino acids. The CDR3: CSVITYEQYF. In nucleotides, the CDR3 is TGCAGCGTCATTACCTACGAGCAGTACTTC.

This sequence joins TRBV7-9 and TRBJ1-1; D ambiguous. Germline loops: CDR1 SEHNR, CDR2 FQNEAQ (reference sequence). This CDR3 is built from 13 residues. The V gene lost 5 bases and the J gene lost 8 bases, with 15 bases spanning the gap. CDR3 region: CASSPTLQSEAFF. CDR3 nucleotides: TGTGCCAGCAGCCCTACCCTCCAGAGCGAAGCTTTCTTT.

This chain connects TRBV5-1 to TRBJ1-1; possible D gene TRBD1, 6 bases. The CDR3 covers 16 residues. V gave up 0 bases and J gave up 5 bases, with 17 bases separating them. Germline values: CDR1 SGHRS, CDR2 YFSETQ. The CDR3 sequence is CASSLVDGRGGTEAFF. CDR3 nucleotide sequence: TGCGCCAGCAGCTTGGTCGATGGCAGGGGTGGAACTGAAGCTTTCTTT.

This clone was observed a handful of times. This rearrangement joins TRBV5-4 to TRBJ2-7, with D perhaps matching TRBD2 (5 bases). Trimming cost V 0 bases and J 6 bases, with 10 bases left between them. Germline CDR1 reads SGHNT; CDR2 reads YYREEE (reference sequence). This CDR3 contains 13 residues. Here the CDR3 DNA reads TGTGCCAGCAGCTTGGATCTAGCTGGCGAGCAGTACTTC. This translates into CASSLDLAGEQYF.